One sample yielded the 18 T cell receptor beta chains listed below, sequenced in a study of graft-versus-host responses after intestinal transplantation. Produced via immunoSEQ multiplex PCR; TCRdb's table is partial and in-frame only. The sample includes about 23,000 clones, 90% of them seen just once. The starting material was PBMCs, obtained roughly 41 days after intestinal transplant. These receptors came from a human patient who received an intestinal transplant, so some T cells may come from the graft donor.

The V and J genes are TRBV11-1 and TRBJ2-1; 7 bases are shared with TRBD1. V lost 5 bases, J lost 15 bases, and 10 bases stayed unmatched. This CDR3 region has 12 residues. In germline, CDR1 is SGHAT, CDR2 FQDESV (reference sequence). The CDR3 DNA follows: TGTGCCAGCAGCCCGGGCAGGGGGTTAACGTTCTTC. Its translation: CASSPGRGLTFF.

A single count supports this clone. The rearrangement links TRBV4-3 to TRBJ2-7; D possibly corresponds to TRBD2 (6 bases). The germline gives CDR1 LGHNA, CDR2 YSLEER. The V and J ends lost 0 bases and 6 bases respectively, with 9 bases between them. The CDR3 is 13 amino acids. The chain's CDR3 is CASSQDTGGEQYF. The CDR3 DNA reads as TGCGCCAGCAGCCAAGATACCGGGGGCGAGCAGTACTTC.

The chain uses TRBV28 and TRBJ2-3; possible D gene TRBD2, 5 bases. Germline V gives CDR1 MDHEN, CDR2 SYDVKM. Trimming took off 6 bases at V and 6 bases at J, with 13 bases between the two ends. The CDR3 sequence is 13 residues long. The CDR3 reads CASSGEFADTQYF. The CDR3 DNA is TGTGCCAGCAGCGGGGAGTTCGCCGATACGCAGTATTTT.

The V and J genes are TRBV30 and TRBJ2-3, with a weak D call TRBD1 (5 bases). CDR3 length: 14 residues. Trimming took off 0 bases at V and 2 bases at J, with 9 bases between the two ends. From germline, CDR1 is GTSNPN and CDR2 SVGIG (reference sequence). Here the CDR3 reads CAWSVGRATDTQYF. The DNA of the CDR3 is TGTGCCTGGAGTGTAGGCAGGGCCACAGATACGCAGTATTTT. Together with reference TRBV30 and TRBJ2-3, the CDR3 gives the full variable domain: SQTIHQWPATLVQPVGSPLSLECTVEGTSNPNLYWYRQAAGRGLQLLFYSVGIGQISSEVPQNLSASRPQDRQFILSSKKLLLSDSGFYLCAWSVGRATDTQYFGPGTRLTVL.

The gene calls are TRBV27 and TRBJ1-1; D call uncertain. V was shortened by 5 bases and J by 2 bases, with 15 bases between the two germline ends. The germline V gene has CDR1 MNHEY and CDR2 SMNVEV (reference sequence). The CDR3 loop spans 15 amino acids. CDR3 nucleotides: TGTGCCAGCAGTGTAAACGGCGGGCTAAACACTGAAGCTTTCTTT. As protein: CASSVNGGLNTEAFF.

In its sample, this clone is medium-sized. The CDR3, as DNA: TGTGCCAGCAGCTCCCTCGGGGGCAATGGGCAGCCCCAGCATTTT. Translated, it gives CASSSLGGNGQPQHF. The V gene is TRBV5-5, the J gene TRBJ1-5; D may be TRBD1 (6 bases). The CDR3 totals 15 residues. V was trimmed by 3 bases and J by 7 bases, leaving 17 bases between them. Germline V gives CDR1 SGHKS, CDR2 YYEKEE (reference sequence).

For the CDR3, the DNA is TGTGCCAGCAGTTACAGGGTCCAGATAAGGCATTCACCCCTCCACTTT. This gives the protein CASSYRVQIRHSPLHF. V and J are TRBV28 and TRBJ1-6; a weak D match, TRBD1 (6 bases). Trimming removed 4 bases at V and 8 bases at J, with 18 bases between. Germline V gives CDR1 MDHEN, CDR2 SYDVKM. The length of the CDR3 is 16 residues.

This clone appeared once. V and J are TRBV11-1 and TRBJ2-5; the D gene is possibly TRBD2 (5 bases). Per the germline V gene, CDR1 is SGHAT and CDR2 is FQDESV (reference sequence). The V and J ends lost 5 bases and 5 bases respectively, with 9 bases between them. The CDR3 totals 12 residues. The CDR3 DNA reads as TGTGCCAGCAGCCCGACGGGGGAGACCCAGTACTTC. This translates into CASSPTGETQYF.

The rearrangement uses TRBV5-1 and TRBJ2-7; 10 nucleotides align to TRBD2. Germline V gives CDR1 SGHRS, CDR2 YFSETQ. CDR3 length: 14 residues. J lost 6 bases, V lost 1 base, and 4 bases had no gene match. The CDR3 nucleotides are TGCGCCAGCAGCTTGACTAGCGGGATCGGCGAGCAGTACTTC. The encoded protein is CASSLTSGIGEQYF.

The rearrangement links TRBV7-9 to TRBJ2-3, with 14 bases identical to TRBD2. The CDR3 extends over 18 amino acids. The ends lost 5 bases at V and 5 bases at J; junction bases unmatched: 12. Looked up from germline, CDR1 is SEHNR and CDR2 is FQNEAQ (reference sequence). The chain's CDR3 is CASSDTAGTSGSVDTQYF. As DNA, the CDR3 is TGTGCCAGCAGCGACACCGCGGGGACTAGCGGGAGCGTAGATACGCAGTATTTT. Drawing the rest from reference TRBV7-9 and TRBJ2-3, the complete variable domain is DTGVSQNPRHKITKRGQNVTFRCDPISEHNRLYWYRQTLGQGPEFLTYFQNEAQLEKSRLLSDRFSAERPKGSFSTLEIQRTEQGDSAMYLCASSDTAGTSGSVDTQYFGPGTRLTVL.

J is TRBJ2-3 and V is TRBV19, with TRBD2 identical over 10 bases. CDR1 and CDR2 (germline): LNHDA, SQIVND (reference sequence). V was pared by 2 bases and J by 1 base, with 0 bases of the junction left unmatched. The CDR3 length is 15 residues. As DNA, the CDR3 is TGTGCCAGTAGTATACTAGCGGGAGGCACAGATACGCAGTATTTT. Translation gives CASSILAGGTDTQYF.

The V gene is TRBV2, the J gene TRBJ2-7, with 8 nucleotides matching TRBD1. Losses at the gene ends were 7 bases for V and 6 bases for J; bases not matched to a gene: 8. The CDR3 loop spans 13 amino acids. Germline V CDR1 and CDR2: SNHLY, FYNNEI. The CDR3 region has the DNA TGTGCCAGCATGGGGGACAGGTCTTCCGAGCAGTACTTC. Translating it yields CASMGDRSSEQYF.

The CDR3 DNA sequence: TGTGCCAGTTGGACGGGACGGACCTTCCTCGGCACCGGGGAGCTGTTTTTT. Translating it yields CASWTGRTFLGTGELFF. J is TRBJ2-2 and V is TRBV28; D is perhaps TRBD1 or TRBD2 (5 bases each). The CDR3 totals 17 residues. Germline CDR1 is MDHEN and CDR2 is SYDVKM. The V end was cut by 9 bases, the J end by 4 bases, with 24 bases between.

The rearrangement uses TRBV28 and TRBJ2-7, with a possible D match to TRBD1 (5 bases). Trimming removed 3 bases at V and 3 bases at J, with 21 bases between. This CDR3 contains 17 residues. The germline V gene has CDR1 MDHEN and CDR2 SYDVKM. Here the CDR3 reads CASSLGFGWGTGYEQYF. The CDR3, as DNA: TGTGCCAGCAGTTTGGGCTTTGGGTGGGGAACAGGCTACGAGCAGTACTTC.

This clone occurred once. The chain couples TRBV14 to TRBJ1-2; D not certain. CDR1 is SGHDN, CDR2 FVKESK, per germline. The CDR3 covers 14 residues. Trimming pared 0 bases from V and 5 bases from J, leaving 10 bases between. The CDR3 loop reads CASSQDRSTYGYTF. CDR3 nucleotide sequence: TGTGCCAGCAGCCAAGATCGGTCCACGTATGGCTACACCTTC.

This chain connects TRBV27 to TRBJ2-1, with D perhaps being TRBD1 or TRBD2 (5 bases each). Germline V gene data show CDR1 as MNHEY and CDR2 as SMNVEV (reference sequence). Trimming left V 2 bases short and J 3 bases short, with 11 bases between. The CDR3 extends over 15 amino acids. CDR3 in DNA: TGTGCCAGCAGTTTAACTGTTGGGGGCTACAATGAGCAGTTCTTC. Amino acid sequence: CASSLTVGGYNEQFF.

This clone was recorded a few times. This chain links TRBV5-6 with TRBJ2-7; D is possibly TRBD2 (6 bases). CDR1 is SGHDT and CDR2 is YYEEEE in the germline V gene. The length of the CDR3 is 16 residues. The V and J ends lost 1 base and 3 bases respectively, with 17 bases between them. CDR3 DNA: TGTGCCAGCAGCTTGTCCACTAGCCAATCTCACTACGAGCAGTACTTC. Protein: CASSLSTSQSHYEQYF.

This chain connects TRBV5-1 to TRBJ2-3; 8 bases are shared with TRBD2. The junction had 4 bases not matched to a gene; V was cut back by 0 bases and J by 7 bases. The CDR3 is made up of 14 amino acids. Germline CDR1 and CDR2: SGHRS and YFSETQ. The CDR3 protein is CASSLELAANTQYF. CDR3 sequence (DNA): TGCGCCAGCAGCTTGGAACTAGCGGCCAATACGCAGTATTTT.